Following are 29 T cell receptor beta chains from one sample sequenced in a study of blood T cell repertoires in COVID-19. Sequencing used immunoSEQ multiplex PCR; TCRdb keeps in-frame clones, though not all of them. The table lists some 12,000 clones, 73% of them singletons, with 30% in the top ten. Sequencing was performed on peripheral blood. All receptors come from a human donor in a cohort sampled during active COVID-19.

This sequence joins TRBV18 and TRBJ1-4; tentatively, D is TRBD1 (6 bases). The V gene lost 2 bases and the J gene lost 4 bases, with 11 bases spanning the gap. There are 15 residues in the CDR3. Per germline, CDR1 KGHSH and CDR2 LQKENI. The CDR3 loop is CASSPRRGGNEKLFF. DNA of the CDR3: TGTGCCAGCTCACCAAGGAGGGGGGGTAATGAAAAACTGTTTTTT.

This chain joins TRBV29-1 and TRBJ2-1, with 9 bases fitting TRBD2. V was clipped by 7 bases and J by 5 bases; unmatched bases: 3. The CDR3 loop spans 12 amino acids. CDR1 and CDR2 (germline): SQVTM, ANQGSEA. CDR3 coding DNA: TGCAGCGCGGGACTAGCCCACAATGAGCAGTTCTTC. This codes for CSAGLAHNEQFF.

This clone was picked up a small number of times. The gene calls are TRBV14 and TRBJ2-5; TRBD1 matches at 8 bases. V shed 9 bases and J 5 bases; nucleotides not matched to a gene: 8. The CDR3 totals 13 residues. Germline values: CDR1 SGHDN, CDR2 FVKESK. CDR3 loop: CASQGATWETQYF. The CDR3 DNA is TGTGCCAGTCAGGGGGCAACCTGGGAGACCCAGTACTTC.

The gene calls are TRBV15 and TRBJ2-7; 8 positions agree with TRBD2. Trimming cost V 1 base and J 1 base; bases outside gene matches: 3. There are 15 residues in the CDR3. The germline V gene has CDR1 LNHNV and CDR2 YYDKDF (reference sequence). The CDR3 here is CATSRAGGRSYEQYF. The CDR3 nucleotides read TGTGCCACCAGCAGAGCGGGGGGGAGGTCCTACGAGCAGTACTTC.

The chain is built from TRBV10-3 and TRBJ2-1; 9 bases are shared with TRBD1. The V gene's germline CDR1 is ENHRY and CDR2 SYGVKD. V shed 0 bases and J 7 bases; nucleotides not matched to a gene: 10. CDR3 length: 17 amino acids. CDR3 sequence reads: CAISESKPGQGVNEQFF. The CDR3 bases are TGTGCCATCAGTGAGTCAAAACCGGGACAGGGAGTTAATGAGCAGTTCTTC.

For the CDR3, the DNA is TGTGCCAGCGGGACTAGCTATGGCACCGGGGAGCTGTTTTTT. This sequence encodes CASGTSYGTGELFF. This rearrangement joins TRBV2 to TRBJ2-2, with TRBD2 matching 9 bases. CDR3 size: 14 residues. Germline assignment: CDR1 SNHLY and CDR2 FYNNEI. Germline trimming cut 8 bases from V and 4 bases from J; bases unmatched to any gene: 5.

The J gene is TRBJ2-1, the V gene TRBV10-3; 9 nucleotides match TRBD2. Trimming cost V 2 bases and J 3 bases; bases outside gene matches: 8. Germline assignment: CDR1 ENHRY and CDR2 SYGVKD. The CDR3 totals 17 residues. CDR3 nucleotides: TGTGCCATCAGTGAGACCTTAGCGGGAGTGGGCTACAATGAGCAGTTCTTC. Residues: CAISETLAGVGYNEQFF.

In its sample, this clone was seen a few times. The V and J genes are TRBV28 and TRBJ1-5; D is uncertain. CDR1 is MDHEN and CDR2 is SYDVKM in the germline V gene. Trimming took off 0 bases at V and 7 bases at J, with 7 bases between the two ends. This CDR3 comprises 13 residues. This CDR3 is CASSLWAGQPQHF. The CDR3 nucleotides read TGTGCCAGCAGTTTATGGGCGGGCCAGCCCCAGCATTTT.

The V gene is TRBV6-5, the J gene TRBJ2-5; 7 bases align to TRBD2. The CDR3 runs to 16 residues. With V trimmed by 0 bases and J by 5 bases, 9 bases remained unmatched. Germline V lookup: CDR1 MNHEY, CDR2 SVGAGI. As DNA, the CDR3 is TGTGCCAGCAGTTACTCGAAGTGGCGGGGAGGGGAGACCCAGTACTTC. Its protein is CASSYSKWRGGETQYF.

This clone was found a few times. V and J are TRBV6-5 and TRBJ1-1, with 7 bases identical to TRBD1. CDR1 is MNHEY, CDR2 SVGAGI, per germline. Losses at the gene ends were 5 bases for V and 9 bases for J; bases not matched to a gene: 6. The CDR3 is 12 amino acids. The DNA of the CDR3 is TGTGCCAGCAGTCCCCGGGACAGAAAAGCTTTCTTT. This sequence encodes CASSPRDRKAFF.

There are a few counts of this clone. V and J are TRBV11-2 and TRBJ1-2, with a possible D match to TRBD1 (6 bases). The CDR3 runs 14 residues. Germline V CDR1 and CDR2: SGHAT, FQNNGV. The V gene lost 0 bases and the J gene lost 8 bases, with 13 bases spanning the gap. CDR3 in DNA: TGTGCCAGCAGCTTAGATCTCTGGGGGCAAGGCTACACCTTC. This sequence encodes CASSLDLWGQGYTF.

This chain uses TRBV7-9 with TRBJ2-1, with D uncertain. Germline V gene sequence: CDR1 SEHNR, CDR2 FQNEAQ (reference sequence). V shed 3 bases and J shed 6 bases, with 3 bases lying between them. This CDR3 has 11 amino acids. CDR3 in DNA: TGTGCCAGCAGCTTCAGCAATGAGCAGTTCTTC. Translation: CASSFSNEQFF.

The CDR3 nucleotides read TGTGCCAGTAGTATGGGTCTCGGACAGGGGGCCGCAGATACGCAGTATTTT. Residues: CASSMGLGQGAADTQYF. The V and J genes are TRBV19 and TRBJ2-3; 11 nucleotides line up with TRBD1. This CDR3 has 17 amino acids. V dropped 3 bases and J dropped 4; count of bases not matched to a gene: 9. In germline, CDR1 is LNHDA, CDR2 SQIVND (reference sequence).

The chain uses TRBV9 and TRBJ2-2; 7 bases map to TRBD1. The CDR3 is 16 residues long. V dropped 4 bases and J dropped 0; count of bases not matched to a gene: 6. From germline, CDR1 is SGDLS and CDR2 YYNGEE. CDR3 protein: CASSPRDRPNTGELFF. As DNA, the CDR3 is TGTGCCAGCAGCCCGAGGGACAGACCGAACACCGGGGAGCTGTTTTTT. Combining the CDR3 with reference TRBV9 and TRBJ2-2 gives the whole variable domain DSGVTQTPKHLITATGQRVTLRCSPRSGDLSVYWYQQSLDQGLQFLIQYYNGEERAKGNILERFSAQQFPDLHSELNLSSLELGDSALYFCASSPRDRPNTGELFFGEGSRLTVL.

The CDR3 sequence: CASSSKTGGGTEAFF. The CDR3, as DNA: TGCGCCAGCAGCTCCAAGACAGGGGGGGGCACTGAAGCTTTCTTT. V and J are TRBV5-1 and TRBJ1-1; 9 positions match TRBD1. Germline V gene sequence: CDR1 SGHRS, CDR2 YFSETQ. V lost 3 bases and J lost 4; bases outside the gene matches: 7. CDR3 length equals 15 residues.

The DNA for the CDR3 is TGTGCCACGCAAAGGGACAGGGTCGAGCAGTACTTC. Residues: CATQRDRVEQYF. V is TRBV28 and J is TRBJ2-7, with TRBD1 identical over 9 bases. The junction had 7 bases not matched to a gene; V was cut back by 10 bases and J by 6 bases. The germline gives CDR1 MDHEN, CDR2 SYDVKM. This CDR3 comprises 12 residues.

This clone showed up just once. This chain links TRBV6-5 with TRBJ1-1, with D possibly matching TRBD1 (6 bases). From germline, CDR1 is MNHEY and CDR2 SVGAGI. The length of the CDR3 is 13 residues. The germline V and J ends were trimmed by 8 bases and 3 bases, with 13 bases remaining between them. The CDR3 protein is CASCWGRDTEAFF. The CDR3 DNA reads as TGTGCCAGCTGTTGGGGGCGGGACACTGAAGCTTTCTTT.

This clone was observed once. The CDR3 DNA is TGTGCCACCAGCAGAGATAATTACCGGGGTAATGAGCAGTTCTTC. This translates into CATSRDNYRGNEQFF. The V call is TRBV15, the J call TRBJ2-1; perhaps TRBD2 as D (5 bases). From germline, CDR1 is LNHNV and CDR2 YYDKDF (reference sequence). The CDR3 extends over 15 amino acids. Trimming removed 0 bases from V and 7 bases from J, with 13 bases in between.

The V and J genes are TRBV7-9 and TRBJ2-1; 10 nucleotides match TRBD2. Unmatched junction bases numbered 8, after V lost 5 bases and J lost 7 bases. CDR3 size: 15 residues. Germline CDR1 reads SEHNR; CDR2 reads FQNEAQ (reference sequence). The DNA of the CDR3 is TGTGCCAGCAGCCTCGGGACTAGCGCGGGAAATGAGCAGTTCTTC. This encodes CASSLGTSAGNEQFF.

The rearrangement links TRBV30 to TRBJ1-1, with no clear D. The CDR3 contains 14 residues. The germline gives CDR1 GTSNPN, CDR2 SVGIG (reference sequence). V dropped 3 bases and J dropped 0 bases, with 11 bases sitting between them. CDR3 in amino acids: CAWSDRRVNTEAFF. The CDR3 nucleotides read TGTGCCTGGAGCGATCGTCGAGTGAACACTGAAGCTTTCTTT. The full variable domain, in which reference TRBV30 and TRBJ1-1 provide the parts outside the CDR3, is SQTIHQWPATLVQPVGSPLSLECTVEGTSNPNLYWYRQAAGRGLQLLFYSVGIGQISSEVPQNLSASRPQDRQFILSSKKLLLSDSGFYLCAWSDRRVNTEAFFGQGTRLTVV.

The rearrangement joins TRBV10-3 to TRBJ2-1; 14 bases agree with TRBD2. The CDR3 runs to 15 residues. The V segment lost 6 bases and the J segment 5 bases; nucleotides outside the gene matches: 3. Germline CDR1 reads ENHRY; CDR2 reads SYGVKD. The CDR3 sequence: CAIRSGLAGDNEQFF. The CDR3, as DNA: TGTGCCATCAGATCGGGACTAGCGGGGGACAATGAGCAGTTCTTC.

V gene TRBV6-5 combines with J gene TRBJ2-5; tentative D call: TRBD2 (6 bases). Germline V gene sequence: CDR1 MNHEY, CDR2 SVGAGI. This CDR3 has 13 residues. Trimming took 11 bases from V and 5 from J, leaving 18 bases between them. CDR3 in DNA: TGTGCCGGTGCCTCATGGGGGGAGGAGACCCAGTACTTC. Its translation: CAGASWGEETQYF.

The genes are TRBV5-1 and TRBJ1-2; weak D call: TRBD1 (5 bases). The CDR3 runs 15 residues. CDR1 SGHRS and CDR2 YFSETQ come from the germline V gene. Trimming shortened V by 0 bases and J by 2 bases, and 11 bases separated the two germline ends. The CDR3 protein is CASSLGGQANYGYTF. The CDR3 coding sequence is TGCGCCAGCAGCTTGGGAGGACAAGCAAACTATGGCTACACCTTC. The full variable domain, its missing parts supplied by reference TRBV5-1 and TRBJ1-2, is KAGVTQTPRYLIKTRGQQVTLSCSPISGHRSVSWYQQTPGQGLQFLFEYFSETQRNKGNFPGRFSGRQFSNSRSEMNVSTLELGDSALYLCASSLGGQANYGYTFGSGTRLTVV.

The chain links TRBV25-1 to TRBJ2-7, with no clear D. CDR1 and CDR2 from the germline V gene are MGHDK and SYGVNS. The CDR3 totals 12 residues. Trimming left V 0 bases short and J 7 bases short, with 7 bases between. DNA for the CDR3: TGTGCCAGCAGTGAATACACGGGTGAGCAGTACTTC. This sequence encodes CASSEYTGEQYF.

This clone was found a few times. The chain couples TRBV6-1 to TRBJ2-6, with D possibly matching TRBD1 (6 bases). The CDR3 has 16 amino acids. In germline, CDR1 is MNHNS, CDR2 SASEGT. The V end was cut by 3 bases, the J end by 0 bases, with 9 bases between. CDR3 bases: TGTGCCAGCAGTGACAGGGGCGCCTCTGGGGCCAACGTCCTGACTTTC. Protein product: CASSDRGASGANVLTF.

The gene calls are TRBV18 and TRBJ2-3, with 7 bases fitting TRBD2. Unmatched junction bases numbered 4, after V lost 3 bases and J lost 1 base. CDR1 KGHSH and CDR2 LQKENI come from the germline V gene. This CDR3 has 15 amino acids. This CDR3 is CASSPGLAGTDTQYF. As DNA, the CDR3 is TGTGCCAGCTCACCGGGGCTAGCGGGCACAGATACGCAGTATTTT. The full variable domain, in which reference TRBV18 and TRBJ2-3 provide the parts outside the CDR3, is NAGVMQNPRHLVRRRGQEARLRCSPMKGHSHVYWYRQLPEEGLKFMVYLQKENIIDESGMPKERFSAEFPKEGPSILRIQQVVRGDSAAYFCASSPGLAGTDTQYFGPGTRLTVL.

This chain connects TRBV3-1 (or the pseudogene TRBV3-2) to TRBJ2-2; TRBD2 matches at 8 bases. Trimming took 1 base from V and 4 from J; bases not matched to a gene: 5. The CDR3 is 16 amino acids. Per the germline V gene, CDR1 is LGHDT and CDR2 is YNNKEL (reference sequence). The CDR3 here is CASSQAWRGVTGELFF. The CDR3 nucleotides read TGTGCCAGCAGCCAAGCCTGGCGGGGGGTCACCGGGGAGCTGTTTTTT.

J is TRBJ2-3 and V is TRBV19; possibly TRBD2 for D (6 bases). Per the germline V gene, CDR1 is LNHDA and CDR2 is SQIVND (reference sequence). V dropped 5 bases and J dropped 3 bases, with 15 bases sitting between them. The length of the CDR3 is 15 residues. The CDR3, as DNA: TGTGCCAGTAGTCTCCCCGGGAGTCGGACAGATACGCAGTATTTT. Amino acids: CASSLPGSRTDTQYF.

The J gene is TRBJ2-3, the V gene TRBV9; TRBD2 matches at 7 bases. Looked up from germline, CDR1 is SGDLS and CDR2 is YYNGEE. This CDR3 contains 17 residues. V trimming: 3 bases; J trimming: 2 bases; junction bases outside the gene matches: 12. The CDR3 is CASSARTSLPTTDTQYF. As DNA, the CDR3 is TGTGCCAGCAGCGCCCGGACTAGTTTGCCGACCACAGATACGCAGTATTTT.